Shown below are 17 T cell receptor beta chains from a single sample sequenced in a study of cytomegalovirus exposure and HLA in healthy donors (dated by TCRdb to the late 2010s). Libraries were made using the immunoSEQ multiplex PCR assay. The multiplex PCR relied on a mix of 60 forward primers for TCR Vbeta segments and 13 reverse primers for TCR Jbeta segments. The table comes from immuneACCESS by way of TCRdb, which keeps in-frame sequences with V and J called. Part of the clones is missing from these tables; in studies checked, under half for an unresolved V gene and the rest for unknown reasons. Within this sample are about 110,000 clones, with approximately 72% of them counted one time only. 2.1% of the sample is held by the ten biggest clonotypes. Specimen: PBMCs. The receptors originated from a man aged 25 to 45 in good health and CMV-seronegative.

This chain links TRBV10-3 with TRBJ2-3; D may be TRBD2 (6 bases). CDR3 length equals 16 residues. Trimming pared 5 bases from V and 8 bases from J, leaving 23 bases between. The germline V gene has CDR1 ENHRY and CDR2 SYGVKD. CDR3 in amino acids: CAISSTSRVRSGTQYF. CDR3 sequence (DNA): TGTGCCATCAGTTCGACTAGTAGGGTTCGGTCGGGTACGCAGTATTTT.

This clone was counted a few times. The chain uses TRBV5-1 and TRBJ1-4; 8 nucleotides align to TRBD1. V was clipped by 4 bases and J by 7 bases; unmatched bases: 6. Per the germline V gene, CDR1 is SGHRS and CDR2 is YFSETQ. There are 14 residues in the CDR3. CDR3 in amino acids: CASSIGTGREKLFF. The CDR3 DNA follows: TGCGCCAGCAGCATAGGGACAGGCCGTGAAAAACTGTTTTTT.

The chain uses TRBV9 and TRBJ2-7, with TRBD1 identical over 8 bases. Looked up from germline, CDR1 is SGDLS and CDR2 is YYNGEE. The CDR3 covers 15 residues. With 2 bases clipped from V and 6 bases from J, the junction kept 10 bases outside the gene matches. Written as DNA, the CDR3 is TGTGCCAGCAGCGTCGGGACAGGTGATACGGTCGAGCAGTACTTC. Its protein product is CASSVGTGDTVEQYF.

The CDR3 sequence: CASSEGQGSLPEAFF. CDR3 bases: TGCGCCAGCAGCGAAGGACAGGGAAGCCTACCTGAAGCTTTCTTT. V and J are TRBV5-1 and TRBJ1-1, with 8 bases that match TRBD1. Germline CDR1 and CDR2: SGHRS and YFSETQ. CDR3 length: 15 residues. J was trimmed by 6 bases and V by 4 bases; bases with no gene match: 11. Variable domain in full (rest from reference TRBV5-1 and TRBJ1-1): KAGVTQTPRYLIKTRGQQVTLSCSPISGHRSVSWYQQTPGQGLQFLFEYFSETQRNKGNFPGRFSGRQFSNSRSEMNVSTLELGDSALYLCASSEGQGSLPEAFFGQGTRLTVV.

This rearrangement joins TRBV5-8 to TRBJ2-7; D perhaps matches TRBD1 (6 bases). The V gene lost 2 bases and the J gene lost 3 bases, with 15 bases spanning the gap. The CDR3 has 15 residues. Germline V lookup: CDR1 SGHTS, CDR2 YDEGEE. The CDR3 sequence: CASSLPRGQRYEQYF. The CDR3, as DNA: TGTGCCAGCAGCTTACCCAGGGGTCAGCGCTACGAGCAGTACTTC.

The chain joins TRBV7-2 to TRBJ2-1; the D is unclear. The CDR3 has 15 amino acids. The germline V gene encodes CDR1 SGHTA and CDR2 FQGNSA. V shed 4 bases and J shed 0 bases, with 10 bases lying between them. CDR3 loop: CASSSRPSSYNEQFF. CDR3 DNA sequence: TGTGCCAGCAGCTCCCGCCCCAGCTCCTACAATGAGCAGTTCTTC.

The rearrangement joins TRBV9 to TRBJ1-2; D might be TRBD1 (5 bases). V lost 3 bases and J 4 bases, leaving 16 bases between the germline ends. There are 15 residues in the CDR3. CDR1 SGDLS and CDR2 YYNGEE come from the germline V gene. The CDR3 protein is CASSGTQRQLYGYTF. CDR3 sequence (DNA): TGTGCCAGCAGCGGCACCCAAAGACAGCTCTATGGCTACACCTTC.

The genes are TRBV9 and TRBJ2-3; 10 bases line up with TRBD2. Germline V gives CDR1 SGDLS, CDR2 YYNGEE. J lost 4 bases, V lost 0 bases, and 2 bases had no gene match. The CDR3 totals 15 residues. CDR3 nucleotides: TGTGCCAGCAGCGTAGCGGGACTAGCGCCAGATACGCAGTATTTT. Translating gives CASSVAGLAPDTQYF.

The V and J genes are TRBV9 and TRBJ2-7; 7 nucleotides match TRBD2. The CDR3 is made up of 16 amino acids. V trimming: 0 bases; J trimming: 0 bases; junction bases outside the gene matches: 6. The V gene's germline CDR1 is SGDLS and CDR2 YYNGEE. CDR3 DNA sequence: TGTGCCAGCAGCGTAGAGGGCGGGGGAAGCTCCTACGAGCAGTACTTC. It yields the protein CASSVEGGGSSYEQYF.

This chain uses TRBV9 with TRBJ1-3, with TRBD1 matching 8 bases. Looked up from germline, CDR1 is SGDLS and CDR2 is YYNGEE. The J segment lost 2 bases and the V segment lost 0 bases, leaving 4 bases of the junction unmatched. This CDR3 has 16 amino acids. CDR3 in amino acids: CASSVEDRATGNTIYF. The CDR3, as DNA: TGTGCCAGCAGCGTAGAGGACAGGGCGACTGGAAACACCATATATTTT.

J is TRBJ1-4 and V is TRBV27; D ambiguous. V shed 4 bases and J shed 0 bases, with 9 bases lying between them. Germline CDR1 and CDR2: MNHEY and SMNVEV (reference sequence). The CDR3 totals 15 residues. CDR3 amino acids: CASSSEGATNEKLFF. CDR3 sequence (DNA): TGTGCCAGCAGTTCTGAGGGCGCAACTAATGAAAAACTGTTTTTT.

This clone has only a few counts. V gene TRBV2 combines with J gene TRBJ1-4; tentatively, D is TRBD1 (6 bases). V was shortened by 7 bases and J by 6 bases, with 15 bases between the two germline ends. Germline V gives CDR1 SNHLY, CDR2 FYNNEI. This CDR3 region has 14 residues. CDR3 sequence reads: CASKVVPGDEKLFF. CDR3 nucleotide sequence: TGTGCCAGCAAGGTCGTCCCAGGGGATGAAAAACTGTTTTTT.

V and J are TRBV20-1 and TRBJ2-1; weak D call: TRBD1 (6 bases). V was clipped by 6 bases and J by 10 bases, with 10 bases between them. Germline lookup yields CDR1 DFQATT and CDR2 SNEGSKA (reference sequence). This CDR3 spans 10 amino acids. The CDR3 region is CSAGDTEQFF. The CDR3 DNA is TGCAGTGCGGGGGACACCGAGCAGTTCTTC.

The chain is built from TRBV29-1 and TRBJ1-6; a possible D gene is TRBD1 (5 bases). The V gene's germline CDR1 is SQVTM and CDR2 ANQGSEA. V lost 1 base and J lost 7, with 14 bases in between. The CDR3 is 15 amino acids. CDR3 coding DNA: TGCAGCGTTGAAGGCCTCCAGGGTTACAATTCACCCCTCCACTTT. Its translation is CSVEGLQGYNSPLHF.

The V and J genes are TRBV15 and TRBJ2-2; 9 nucleotides agree with TRBD1. From germline, CDR1 is LNHNV and CDR2 YYDKDF (reference sequence). The length of the CDR3 is 15 residues. J was trimmed by 6 bases and V by 5 bases; bases with no gene match: 7. The CDR3 region is CATSPGTGYPGELFF. In DNA, the CDR3 is TGTGCCACCAGCCCCGGGACAGGGTATCCCGGGGAGCTGTTTTTT.

This clone was found a few times. The V gene is TRBV4-3, the J gene TRBJ1-1; 10 bases agree with TRBD1. The length of the CDR3 is 13 residues. Trimming took 4 bases from V and 4 from J; bases not matched to a gene: 0. The germline V gene has CDR1 LGHNA and CDR2 YSLEER. CDR3 loop: CASSRDRGTEAFF. Written as DNA, the CDR3 is TGCGCCAGCAGCCGGGACAGGGGCACTGAAGCTTTCTTT.

This clone occurred a few times. The chain combines TRBV6-5 with TRBJ2-7, with 10 bases lining up with TRBD1. V gave up 6 bases and J gave up 3 bases; unmatched junction bases: 8. There are 15 residues in the CDR3. Germline CDR1 is MNHEY and CDR2 is SVGAGI. CDR3 DNA: TGTGCCAGCAGAAAGGGGGGGACAGGGGTCTACGAGCAGTACTTC. Translating it yields CASRKGGTGVYEQYF.